This paragraph covers one T cell receptor (beta chain) sequence. Its antigen is undetermined. These data originate in a study of T-cell memory formation after mild COVID-19. Broader study findings: Some SARS-CoV-2-responding clones were already detected in memory before infection.

TCRdb fed the 5' RACE reads into MiXCR, producing one record per CDR3 protein. The sample carries a few hundred thousand distinct CDR3 sequences, around 15% recorded once. CDR1 SGHTA and CDR2 FQGNSA come from the germline V gene. V was clipped by 5 bases and J by 0 bases, with 17 bases between them. This CDR3 has 17 residues. This clonotype was sampled from a man aged 18 to 29 who had mild COVID-19 (a few samples of this study predate the infection). Cell type and time point are not known. Sequencing input: PBMCs or a T cell subset sorted from them (not recorded which). The chain employs TRBV7-2 and TRBJ1-3, with D maybe TRBD1 (5 bases). Here the CDR3 reads CASSPVPGRSSGNTIYF. CDR3 coding DNA: TGTGCCAGCAGCCCCGTCCCGGGACGGAGCTCTGGAAACACCATATATTTT.